Each of the 28 T cell receptor beta chains below was sequenced from the same sample in a study of tumor-infiltrating lymphocytes in primary liver carcinoma. Reverse transcription of roughly 0.5 ug total RNA with a constant-region primer produced TCR beta cDNA. A slightly modified ARM-PCR protocol with three nested multiplex PCR rounds produced these TCR beta libraries. TRBV1-TRBV30 forward primers paired with a C-beta reverse primer drove the first two PCR rounds, approximately 11 cycles each. MiXCR, applied by TCRdb to the multiplex PCR reads, yields one record per CDR3 protein. The sample has 45,000 to 55,000 distinct CDR3 sequences, about 70% seen once; the top ten hold roughly 25%. Taking about 18-32 mg of unsorted bulk tissue, the authors co-extracted RNA and DNA. The specimen sequenced was liver tumor tissue from sampling region 2. Subset meaning: tumor region T2, inferior pole. All receptors come from a man aged 40-49 years with primary liver carcinoma and hepatitis B virus infection.

This clonotype was recorded at least ten times. The V call is TRBV6-2 or TRBV6-3, the J call TRBJ1-2; TRBD1 is a possible D gene (5 bases). V shed 4 bases and J shed 4 bases, with 10 bases lying between them. Germline CDR1 and CDR2: MNHEY and SVGEGT. The CDR3 runs 13 residues. CDR3 sequence reads: CASSSRDVYGYTF. The CDR3 DNA follows: TGTGCCAGCAGTTCCCGGGACGTCTATGGCTACACCTTC.

To note about this clonotype: A much more abundant neighbour one base away suggests this may be a read error. The chain combines TRBV28 with TRBJ2-7; the D gene is possibly TRBD1 (5 bases). V lost 7 bases to trimming and J lost 4 bases, with 11 bases between them. The CDR3 sequence is 12 residues long. Germline loops: CDR1 MDHEN, CDR2 SYDVKM. The CDR3 DNA reads as TGTGCCAGCAAACACAGGACGTACGAGCAGTACTTC. Translation gives CASKHRTYEQYF.

This clonotype occurred many times. This chain links TRBV4-1 with TRBJ2-7; TRBD1 agrees at 8 bases. The germline CDR1 and CDR2 sequences are MGHRA and YSYEKL. The J segment lost 1 base and the V segment lost 6 bases, leaving 14 bases of the junction unmatched. This CDR3 contains 17 residues. CDR3 bases: TGCGCCAGCAGTCCCAAGAGTCTAGGACAGGGTTCCTACGAGCAGTACTTC. Protein product: CASSPKSLGQGSYEQYF.

As concerns this clonotype: One junction end does not reproduce the germline sequence, and a read error may be involved. This sequence joins TRBV6-6 and TRBJ2-2; the D is unclear. Germline assignment: CDR1 MNHNY and CDR2 SVGAGI (reference sequence). The CDR3 has 15 amino acids. The chain's CDR3 is CGSSYDALGTGELFF. The CDR3 DNA reads TGTGGCAGCAGTTACGATGCGCTCGGGACCGGGGAGCTGTTTTTT.

The chain couples TRBV12-3 or TRBV12-4 to TRBJ2-5, with TRBD1 identical over 9 bases. The CDR3 loop spans 13 amino acids. The trim removed 7 bases at V and 5 bases at J, leaving 5 bases unmatched. In DNA, the CDR3 is TGTGCCAGCACTCGGGGACAGGGTGAGACCCAGTACTTC. It translates to CASTRGQGETQYF.

About this clonotype itself: The CDR3 does not close with the conserved phenylalanine or tryptophan, likely indicating a read error. This chain joins TRBV6-5 and TRBJ2-7; tentative D call: TRBD2 (5 bases). V was clipped by 8 bases and J by 6 bases, with 17 bases between them. The CDR3 consists of 13 residues. The germline gives CDR1 MNHEY, CDR2 SVGAGI. CDR3 in amino acids: CASRGLMHVEQYS. The CDR3 coding sequence is TGTGCCAGCCGAGGGTTGATGCATGTCGAGCAGTACTCC.

For this clonotype: Germline is not matched at one junction end, which may reflect a read error. V and J are TRBV11-2 and TRBJ2-5; unclear D gene. The germline CDR1 and CDR2 sequences are SGHAT and FQNNGV. This CDR3 has 13 amino acids. As DNA, the CDR3 is TGTACCAGCAGCCTATATTTTCTGGAGACCCAGTACTTC. This encodes CTSSLYFLETQYF. Drawing the rest from reference TRBV11-2 and TRBJ2-5, the complete variable domain is EAGVAQSPRYKIIEKRQSVAFWCNPISGHATLYWYQQILGQGPKLLIQFQNNGVVDDSQLPKDRFSAERLKGVDSTLKIQPAKLEDSAVYLCTSSLYFLETQYFGPGTRLLVL.

Comment on this clonotype: One junction end does not reproduce the germline sequence, and a read error may be involved. Written as DNA, the CDR3 is TGTGTCAGCAGCATCCGGAGTATCAATGAACAGTTCTTC. Translating gives CVSSIRSINEQFF. This sequence joins TRBV11-2 and TRBJ2-1; no clear D gene. The CDR3 sequence is 13 residues long. CDR1 is SGHAT, CDR2 FQNNGV, per germline.

This chain joins TRBV6-5 and TRBJ1-2; tentatively, D is TRBD1 (5 bases). The CDR3 covers 15 residues. V shed 6 bases and J shed 2 bases, with 16 bases lying between them. From germline, CDR1 is MNHEY and CDR2 SVGAGI. The CDR3 protein is CASRYTVGENYGYTF. For the CDR3, the DNA is TGTGCCAGCAGATACACTGTAGGGGAAAACTATGGCTACACCTTC.

For this clonotype: This CDR3 is missing its conserved last phenylalanine or tryptophan, likely due to a read error. The CDR3 reads CASSQDGGNEQFL. The CDR3 DNA reads TGTGCCAGCAGCCAAGATGGGGGGAATGAGCAGTTCTTA. V usage is TRBV4-2 and J usage is TRBJ2-1; a weak D match, TRBD2 (6 bases). V was shortened by 0 bases and J by 7 bases, with 7 bases between the two germline ends. The CDR3 length is 13 residues. Germline V gene lookup returns CDR1 LGHNA and CDR2 YNFKEQ.

As to this clonotype: A read error may produce the germline difference seen at one junction end. V is TRBV12-3 or TRBV12-4 and J is TRBJ2-4; a weak D match, TRBD1 (5 bases). CDR3 length: 16 amino acids. CDR3 loop: CASGPQTEIAKNIQYF. The CDR3 DNA sequence: TGTGCCAGCGGGCCCCAGACAGAAATAGCCAAAAACATCCAGTACTTC.

A word on this clonotype: One junction end disagrees with the germline gene, perhaps due to a read error. The chain combines TRBV30 with TRBJ2-7; D possibly matches TRBD1 or TRBD2 (5 bases each). Germline V CDR1 and CDR2: GTSNPN, SVGIG (reference sequence). This CDR3 comprises 11 residues. CDR3: CAWTQGVEQYF. DNA for the CDR3: TGTGCCTGGACCCAGGGAGTGGAGCAATACTTC.

As for this clonotype: This clone may be a read error of a much larger clone one base away. The genes are TRBV7-9 and TRBJ2-7, with TRBD2 identical over 11 bases. V lost 7 bases to trimming and J lost 6 bases; unmatched junction nucleotides: 8. The CDR3 has 14 residues. Germline CDR1 SEHNR, CDR2 FQNEAQ (reference sequence). The CDR3 sequence is CASTTRTSGSEQYF. CDR3 in DNA: TGTGCCAGCACCACCAGGACTAGCGGGTCCGAGCAGTACTTC. Complete variable domain (other parts from reference TRBV7-9 and TRBJ2-7): DTGVSQNPRHKITKRGQNVTFRCDPISEHNRLYWYRQTLGQGPEFLTYFQNEAQLEKSRLLSDRFSAERPKGSFSTLEIQRTEQGDSAMYLCASTTRTSGSEQYFGPGTRLTVT.

The CDR3 reads CASGSVKETQYF. CDR3 coding DNA: TGCGCCAGCGGGAGCGTCAAAGAGACCCAGTACTTC. This chain uses TRBV10-2 with TRBJ2-5; tentatively, D is TRBD2 (5 bases). The V gene's germline CDR1 is WSHSY and CDR2 SAAADI. Between the trimmed V and J ends, which lost 8 bases and 3 bases, there was a span of 10 bases. CDR3 length: 12 amino acids.

This clonotype was seen only a few times. The rearrangement joins TRBV7-6 to TRBJ1-3, with 7 nucleotides matching TRBD1. Trimming removed 1 base from V and 2 bases from J; junction bases left unmatched: 8. The CDR3 covers 17 residues. Germline V gene data show CDR1 as SGHVS and CDR2 as FNYEAQ. The CDR3 sequence is CASSLVAPGQTGNTIYF. The CDR3 region has the DNA TGTGCCAGCAGCTTAGTTGCGCCGGGACAGACTGGAAACACCATATATTTT.

A word on this clonotype: Since the CDR3 does not end with the conserved phenylalanine or tryptophan, this likely comes from a read error. The limits of the CDR3 on the DNA are not certain, so only TCRdb's listed CDR3 is given. This chain connects TRBV29-1 to TRBJ1-1; TRBD1 is the table's D call and was not checked against the DNA. Ends included, the CDR3 has 14 residues. CDR1 is SQVTM and CDR2 is ANQGSEA in the germline V gene. CDR3 loop: CRVAKGQASTEAFS.

The chain joins TRBV12-3 or TRBV12-4 to TRBJ2-5; tentative D call: TRBD2 (5 bases). V lost 9 bases and J 5 bases, leaving 22 bases between the germline ends. The CDR3 is made up of 15 amino acids. The CDR3 DNA is TGTGCCAGTAGCGTATCGGGAACTACCCGTGAGACCCAGTACTTC. It translates to CASSVSGTTRETQYF.

V gene TRBV20-1 combines with J gene TRBJ2-2; TRBD1 aligns across 10 bases. In germline, CDR1 is DFQATT, CDR2 SNEGSKA (reference sequence). This CDR3 contains 15 residues. V shed 5 bases and J 4 bases; nucleotides not matched to a gene: 7. The CDR3 sequence is CSALRDRGVTGELFF. The CDR3 coding sequence is TGCAGTGCTCTCCGGGACAGGGGAGTCACCGGGGAGCTGTTTTTT.

In regard to this clonotype: One end of the junction varies from germline; a read error may be responsible. The chain joins TRBV11-2 to TRBJ2-2; perhaps D is TRBD1 or TRBD2 (5 bases each). The CDR3 extends over 16 amino acids. Germline-derived CDR1 and CDR2 are SGHAT and FQNNGV. The CDR3 nucleotides are TGTGCTAGCAGCTTAGGGCCAAGGGGCGACACCGGGGACCTGTTTTTT. Its protein product is CASSLGPRGDTGDLFF.

In this sample, this clonotype turned up once. A much larger clone lies a single base off, so this may be a read error. The V and J genes are TRBV5-1 and TRBJ1-1; D not certain. The germline V gene encodes CDR1 SGHRS and CDR2 YFSETQ. Trimming removed 4 bases at V and 1 base at J, with 8 bases between. The CDR3 covers 13 residues. CDR3 in DNA: TGCGCCAGCAGCATGGCGGGGAACACTGAAGCTTTCTTT. This codes for CASSMAGNTEAFF.

The CDR3 bases are TGCAGCGTCGTCTCCAGGACAGGCCACAATGAGCAGTTCTTC. Translating it yields CSVVSRTGHNEQFF. This chain uses TRBV29-1 with TRBJ2-1; 7 bases map to TRBD1. The CDR3 is 14 amino acids. The V and J ends lost 6 bases and 5 bases, in that order; junction bases with no gene match: 10. Germline-derived CDR1 and CDR2 are SQVTM and ANQGSEA.

As concerns this clonotype: Germline and junction disagree at one end, which may indicate a read error. The chain couples TRBV11-2 to TRBJ2-7; a weak D match, TRBD2 (6 bases). CDR1 and CDR2 (germline): SGHAT, FQNNGV. The CDR3 is 15 residues long. The CDR3 loop reads CASSLGGTLSYGQYF. The CDR3 DNA follows: TGTGCAAGCAGCCTCGGCGGGACTCTATCCTACGGGCAGTACTTC. Drawing the rest from reference TRBV11-2 and TRBJ2-7, the complete variable domain is EAGVAQSPRYKIIEKRQSVAFWCNPISGHATLYWYQQILGQGPKLLIQFQNNGVVDDSQLPKDRFSAERLKGVDSTLKIQPAKLEDSAVYLCASSLGGTLSYGQYFGPGTRLTVT.

The genes are TRBV18 and TRBJ2-2; D is perhaps TRBD1 (5 bases). Between the trimmed V and J ends, which lost 3 bases and 7 bases, there was a span of 15 bases. The CDR3 contains 15 residues. Germline CDR1 is KGHSH and CDR2 is LQKENI. CDR3 nucleotides: TGTGCCAGCTCACCCCAGGGCGCCCTTTTCGGGGAGCTGTTTTTT. Its translation: CASSPQGALFGELFF.

Concerning this clonotype: A read error may produce the germline difference seen at one junction end. The chain recombines TRBV10-2 with TRBJ2-1; maybe TRBD2 (5 bases). Germline CDR1 WSHSY, CDR2 SAAADI. This CDR3 spans 16 amino acids. The CDR3, as DNA: TGCGCCTGCAGTCTCACTACTGGGAGCTCCTACAATGAGCAATTCTTC. It translates to CACSLTTGSSYNEQFF.

For this clonotype: This is likely a read error, given that the CDR3 carries no conserved phenylalanine or tryptophan at its end. CDR3 bases: TGTGCCAGCAGCTTAAGATCGTTCTACGAGCAGTACTAC. Translating gives CASSLRSFYEQYY. This sequence joins TRBV11-1 and TRBJ2-7; D uncertain. Looked up from germline, CDR1 is SGHAT and CDR2 is FQDESV (reference sequence). V was shortened by 2 bases and J by 3 bases, with 8 bases between the two germline ends. This CDR3 has 13 amino acids.

This clonotype was detected many times. CDR3 nucleotide sequence: TGTGCCAGCAGACCACCGGACAGGGGAGAAAATTCACCCCTCCACTTT. It is translated as CASRPPDRGENSPLHF. This chain connects TRBV6-6 to TRBJ1-6; 9 bases agree with TRBD1. Germline V gives CDR1 MNHNY, CDR2 SVGAGI (reference sequence). The CDR3 loop spans 16 amino acids. The V gene end was trimmed by 6 bases and the J gene end by 7 bases; junction bases not matched to a gene: 10.

The sample holds a few counts of this clonotype. Mismatch with germline at one junction end may stem from a read error. This chain joins TRBV11-2 and TRBJ2-1; possible D gene TRBD2, 5 bases. The germline gives CDR1 SGHAT, CDR2 FQNNGV. The CDR3 is 15 residues long. This chain's CDR3 is CASSLSGSSYYEQFF. The CDR3 DNA follows: TGTGCCAGCAGCTTATCGGGGAGCTCCTACTATGAGCAGTTCTTC.

As regards this clonotype: A read error may produce the germline difference seen at one junction end. The gene calls are TRBV12-3 or TRBV12-4 and TRBJ2-2; TRBD1 agrees at 7 bases. The CDR3 length is 15 residues. The CDR3 DNA reads TGTCCCAGCAGATCCACAGGGGCGAACACCGGGAAGCTGTTTTTT. As protein: CPSRSTGANTGKLFF.